This T cell receptor beta chain is drawn from a study of cytomegalovirus exposure and HLA in healthy donors. Overall study results and limits: Whilst most TCR sequences proved rare, a subset of public TCRs occurred across many donors. An analysis that was carried out later associated approximately 17,000 TCR beta sequences with HLA alleles at 0.05 false discovery rate.

Use of 60 Vbeta and 13 Jbeta primers characterized the PCR. Produced via immunoSEQ multiplex PCR; TCRdb's table is partial and in-frame only. This table has under 200,000 clones, 60% to 80% appearing once. This clone showed up just a few times. No antigen is known for it. Trimming cost V 7 bases and J 5 bases; bases outside gene matches: 13. Germline values: CDR1 LNHDA, CDR2 SQIVND (reference sequence). The CDR3 sequence is 15 residues long. This receptor was obtained from a man aged 50 to 59 in good health and CMV-seropositive. V gene TRBV19 combines with J gene TRBJ1-1; 7 bases agree with TRBD1. The source material was PBMCs. The CDR3 is CASKVAGGLGTEAFF. The CDR3 DNA reads as TGTGCCAGTAAAGTGGCAGGGGGTCTAGGAACTGAAGCTTTCTTT.